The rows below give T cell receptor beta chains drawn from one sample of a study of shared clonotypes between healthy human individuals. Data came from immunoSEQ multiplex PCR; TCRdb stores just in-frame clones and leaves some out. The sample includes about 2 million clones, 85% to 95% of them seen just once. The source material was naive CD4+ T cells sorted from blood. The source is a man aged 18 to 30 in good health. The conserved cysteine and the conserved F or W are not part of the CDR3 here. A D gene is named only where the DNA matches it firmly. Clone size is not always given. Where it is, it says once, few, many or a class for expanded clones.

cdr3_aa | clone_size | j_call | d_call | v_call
AISEHRDRTYEQY | - | TRBJ2-7 | - | TRBV10-3
ASGTWTGIYEQY | - | TRBJ2-7 | TRBD1 | TRBV27
ASSASRVEQY | - | TRBJ2-7 | - | TRBV6-1
ASRKEGGSSETQY | - | TRBJ2-5 | - | TRBV5-1
ASSPLLGSGYGYT | once | TRBJ1-2 | - | TRBV19
ASGEGGGIYNEQF | - | TRBJ2-1 | - | TRBV5-1
ASSEQGHEAF | - | TRBJ1-1 | - | TRBV6-1
ASSELAKNIQY | - | TRBJ2-4 | - | TRBV2
ASSPRQGRTDTQY | - | TRBJ2-3 | TRBD1 | TRBV5-1
ASRSDRGNEQF | - | TRBJ2-1 | - | TRBV7-2
ASSFGVIRNNEQF | - | TRBJ2-1 | - | TRBV6-5
ASSPRIGNQPQH | - | TRBJ1-5 | - | TRBV6-6
AISRGGGMNTEAF | - | TRBJ1-1 | - | TRBV10-3
ASSLLGGSYNEQF | - | TRBJ2-1 | - | TRBV7-6